Shown below are 8 T cell receptor beta chains from a single sample sequenced in a study of blood T cell repertoires in COVID-19 (dated by TCRdb to the early 2020s). Library prep was done by the immunoSEQ multiplex PCR assay. Sourced from immuneACCESS, this table was stored by TCRdb with only in-frame sequences that have V and J called. A share of the clones is absent; for the studies checked, an unresolved V gene accounts for under half, and the remainder has no known explanation. Recorded for this sample are some 530,000 clones; roughly nine tenths of them occurred a single time. Of the sample, roughly 8% falls within the top ten clones. What was sequenced was PBMCs or T cells enriched from blood (not recorded which). Source of these receptors: a woman in her fifties or sixties who had recovered from COVID-19.

The chain joins TRBV5-6 to TRBJ1-2, with D maybe TRBD1 (5 bases). Trimming cost V 4 bases and J 0 bases, with 16 bases left between them. Germline CDR1 is SGHDT and CDR2 is YYEEEE. The CDR3 length is 16 residues. CDR3 loop: CASSRNGHKANYGYTF. For the CDR3, the DNA is TGTGCCAGCAGCCGTAATGGACATAAAGCTAACTATGGCTACACCTTC.

The V call is TRBV15, the J call TRBJ2-4; D is perhaps TRBD1 (6 bases). Germline CDR1 is LNHNV and CDR2 is YYDKDF (reference sequence). The CDR3 runs to 16 residues. V was shortened by 0 bases and J by 1 base, with 10 bases between the two germline ends. CDR3 loop: CATSRDRQGAKNIQYF. CDR3 DNA sequence: TGTGCCACCAGCAGAGATCGGCAGGGGGCCAAAAACATTCAGTACTTC.

The J gene is TRBJ1-2, the V gene TRBV19; D may be TRBD1 (6 bases). V shed 4 bases and J shed 7 bases, with 19 bases lying between them. This CDR3 has 15 amino acids. Germline V lookup: CDR1 LNHDA, CDR2 SQIVND (reference sequence). The CDR3 DNA reads TGTGCCAGTAGTACTAGACAGGACGCCCCGGGTGGCTACACCTTC. Protein product: CASSTRQDAPGGYTF.

This chain connects TRBV4-1 to TRBJ1-6, with D perhaps matching TRBD1 (6 bases). The ends were cut back, 0 bases at V and 7 bases at J, with 16 bases in the middle. This CDR3 comprises 17 residues. Per the germline V gene, CDR1 is MGHRA and CDR2 is YSYEKL. The CDR3 DNA reads TGCGCCAGCAGCCAAGAAGGTCGGGGGGCTCGGAATTCACCCCTCCACTTT. Amino acid sequence: CASSQEGRGARNSPLHF.

Written as DNA, the CDR3 is TGTGCCACCAGGACAGGGTTGGGAAACACCATATATTTT. It yields the protein CATRTGLGNTIYF. The chain has TRBV15 and TRBJ1-3, with TRBD1 identical over 7 bases. CDR3 length: 13 residues. Germline-derived CDR1 and CDR2 are LNHNV and YYDKDF (reference sequence). Trimming cost V 6 bases and J 4 bases; bases outside gene matches: 3. The whole variable domain, filled in from reference TRBV15 and TRBJ1-3, reads DAMVIQNPRYQVTQFGKPVTLSCSQTLNHNVMYWYQQKSSQAPKLLFHYYDKDFNNEADTPDNFQSRRPNTSFCFLDIRSPGLGDTAMYLCATRTGLGNTIYFGEGSWLTVV.

This clone has just a few counts. The rearrangement joins TRBV7-9 to TRBJ2-6; maybe TRBD1 (6 bases). Germline CDR1 and CDR2: SEHNR and FQNEAQ (reference sequence). This CDR3 is 13 amino acids long. With 5 bases removed from V and 12 bases from J, the gap between germline ends came to 14 bases. The CDR3 loop reads CASSHTTGFVLTF. The CDR3 nucleotides are TGTGCCAGCAGCCACACCACAGGGTTCGTCCTGACTTTC. Together with reference TRBV7-9 and TRBJ2-6, the CDR3 gives the full variable domain: DTGVSQNPRHKITKRGQNVTFRCDPISEHNRLYWYRQTLGQGPEFLTYFQNEAQLEKSRLLSDRFSAERPKGSFSTLEIQRTEQGDSAMYLCASSHTTGFVLTFGAGSRLTVL.

The chain joins TRBV2 to TRBJ1-4; 7 bases agree with TRBD1. J was trimmed by 10 bases and V by 0 bases; bases with no gene match: 5. This CDR3 spans 14 amino acids. Germline V CDR1 and CDR2: SNHLY, FYNNEI. The CDR3 sequence: CASSEAEGAGKLFF. The CDR3 bases are TGTGCCAGCAGTGAAGCGGAGGGGGCGGGAAAACTGTTTTTT.

This chain connects TRBV6-5 to TRBJ1-2, with 7 bases fitting TRBD1. The CDR3 is made up of 15 amino acids. V shed 6 bases, J shed 0 bases, and the junction held 7 bases outside the gene matches. The germline CDR1 and CDR2 sequences are MNHEY and SVGAGI. CDR3: CASRARDRANYGYTF. The CDR3 DNA follows: TGTGCCAGCAGGGCGCGGGACAGAGCTAACTATGGCTACACCTTC.